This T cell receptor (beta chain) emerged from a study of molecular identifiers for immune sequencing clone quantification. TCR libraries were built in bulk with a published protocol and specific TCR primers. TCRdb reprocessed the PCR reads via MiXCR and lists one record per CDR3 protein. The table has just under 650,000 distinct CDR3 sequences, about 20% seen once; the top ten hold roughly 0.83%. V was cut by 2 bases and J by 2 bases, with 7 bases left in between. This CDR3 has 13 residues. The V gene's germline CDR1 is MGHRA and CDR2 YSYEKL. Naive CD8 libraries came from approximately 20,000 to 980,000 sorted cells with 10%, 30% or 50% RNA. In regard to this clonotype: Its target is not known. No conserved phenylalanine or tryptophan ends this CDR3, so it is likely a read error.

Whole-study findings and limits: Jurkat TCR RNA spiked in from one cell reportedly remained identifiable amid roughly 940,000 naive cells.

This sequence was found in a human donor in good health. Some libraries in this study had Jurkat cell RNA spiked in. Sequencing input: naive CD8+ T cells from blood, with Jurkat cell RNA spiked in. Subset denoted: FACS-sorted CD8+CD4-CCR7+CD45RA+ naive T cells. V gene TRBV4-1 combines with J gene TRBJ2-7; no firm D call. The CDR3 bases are TGCGCCAGCAGCCAAAATGGGCCCTACGAGCAGTACTAC. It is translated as CASSQNGPYEQYY.